This is a list of T cell receptor beta chains from one sample in a study of T cells in Graves' hyperthyroidism and ophthalmopathy. MiXCR, run by TCRdb on the multiplex PCR reads, gives a single entry per CDR3 protein. This sample has around 100,000 distinct CDR3 sequences, with approximately 50% found just once. Sample: blood. These receptors were collected from a man between 35 and 55 years old with Graves' hyperthyroidism. Both conserved end residues are part of each CDR3. The order of the fields is J gene, D gene, V gene, CDR3 length, clone size, CDR3 protein, CDR3 DNA. D genes are given only for firm matches. The size entry is marked missing in some rows and otherwise reads once, few, many or a size class.

>TRBJ1-2|-|TRBV7-9|14|-
CACSPRTANYGYTF
TGTGCCTGCAGCCCTCGGACAGCTAACTATGGCTACACCTTC
>TRBJ2-7|-|TRBV20-1|12|few
CSATSYKYEQYF
TGCAGTGCCACGTCCTACAAGTACGAGCAGTACTTC
>TRBJ2-7|TRBD2|TRBV29-1|14|-
CSVEVSGRANEQYF
TGCAGCGTAGAGGTGAGCGGGAGGGCCAACGAGCAGTACTTC
>TRBJ2-5|-|TRBV7-9|10|-
CASSLETQYF
TGTGCCAGCAGCTTAGAGACCCAGTACTTC
>TRBJ1-1|-|TRBV12-3/TRBV12-4|14|many
CASSLEGSNTEAFF
TGTGCCAGCAGTTTGGAGGGATCGAACACTGAAGCTTTCTTT
>TRBJ1-5|-|TRBV20-1|14|many
CSASIQGSNQPQHF
TGCAGTGCTAGCATACAGGGTAGCAATCAGCCCCAGCATTTT
>TRBJ2-5|-|TRBV25-1|13|many
CASSGSYQETQYF
TGTGCCAGCAGTGGTAGTTACCAAGAGACCCAGTACTTC
>TRBJ2-7|-|TRBV20-1|17|few
CSATRGVSGWNSYEQYF
TGCAGTGCCACCAGGGGGGTTAGCGGGTGGAACTCCTACGAGCAGTACTTC
>TRBJ2-7|TRBD1|TRBV3-1|13|many
CASSHRTGALQYF
TGTGCCAGCAGCCACCGGACAGGCGCTTTGCAGTACTTC
>TRBJ1-2|-|TRBV5-8|14|-
CASGLGLTSYSYTF
TGTGCCAGCGGCTTGGGCTTAACCTCCTATAGCTACACCTTC
>TRBJ1-1|-|TRBV20-1|14|-
CSARGVSGNTEAVF
TGCAGTGCTAGGGGGGTTAGCGGGAACACTGAAGCTGTCTTT
>TRBJ2-7|TRBD2|TRBV20-1|16|many
CSARPGLASSSYEQYF
TGCAGTGCGCGACCGGGACTAGCGTCGAGCTCCTACGAGCAGTACTTC
>TRBJ1-2|-|TRBV29-1|11|-
CSVGTDYGYTF
TGCAGCGTTGGGACAGACTATGGCTACACCTTC
>TRBJ2-1|TRBD2|TRBV7-2|15|-
CASSRAGVRNNEQFF
TGTGCCAGCAGTCGCGCGGGAGTTAGGAACAATGAGCAGTTCTTC
>TRBJ2-7|TRBD2|TRBV5-8|13|many
CASRAGGSGEQYF
TGTGCCAGCCGGGCGGGAGGTAGTGGCGAGCAGTACTTC
>TRBJ2-7|TRBD1|TRBV25-1|12|-
CASLETGHEQYF
TGTGCCAGCTTAGAGACAGGGCACGAGCAGTACTTC
>TRBJ2-1|TRBD2|TRBV4-2|18|-
CASSPPGLAGVMLDEQFF
TGTGCCAGCAGCCCTCCGGGTCTAGCGGGGGTAATGTTGGATGAGCAGTTCTTC
>TRBJ2-7|TRBD1|TRBV7-9|13|-
CASSYGAGGEQYF
TGTGCCAGCAGCTACGGAGCAGGGGGCGAGCAGTACTTC
>TRBJ2-2|-|TRBV11-2|16|many
CASSLDPVANTGELFF
TGTGCCAGCAGCTTAGATCCTGTCGCGAACACCGGGGAGCTGTTTTTT
>TRBJ2-5|-|TRBV6-1|13|many
CASSSLIEETQYF
TGTGCCAGCAGTTCTTTAATTGAAGAGACCCAGTACTTC
>TRBJ1-1|TRBD1|TRBV6-5|15|many
CASSYSAGGETEAFF
TGTGCCAGCAGTTACTCAGCAGGGGGTGAGACTGAAGCTTTCTTT
>TRBJ2-1|TRBD2|TRBV7-6|13|-
CASSGPAGGEQFF
TGTGCCAGCAGCGGACCAGCGGGAGGTGAGCAGTTCTTC
>TRBJ1-5|-|TRBV29-1|14|-
CSVLTSGRGETQHF
TGCAGCGTGCTGACTAGCGGGAGGGGAGAGACCCAGCATTTT
>TRBJ2-7|-|TRBV7-9|14|many
CASSRSGQSYEQYF
TGTGCCAGCAGCCGATCGGGACAATCCTACGAGCAGTACTTC
>TRBJ2-3|-|TRBV5-5|14|many
CASSSGYSTDTQYF
TGTGCCAGCAGTTCGGGGTACAGCACAGATACGCAGTATTTT
>TRBJ2-5|TRBD2|TRBV5-4|15|many
CASSSKRERQETQYF
TGTGCCAGCAGCTCGAAGCGGGAGCGCCAAGAGACCCAGTACTTC
>TRBJ1-2|-|TRBV7-2|13|many
CASSPRQAYGYTF
TGTGCCAGCAGCCCACGACAGGCCTATGGCTACACCTTC
>TRBJ2-3|-|TRBV6-1|14|many
CASSESSSTDTQYF
TGTGCCAGCAGTGAATCCTCTAGCACAGATACGCAGTATTTT
>TRBJ1-2|-|TRBV2|14|many
CASSELVSNYGYTF
TGTGCCAGCAGTGAACTGGTCAGCAACTATGGCTACACCTTC
>TRBJ2-7|TRBD1|TRBV20-1|14|many
CSAKWKGLTGEQYF
TGCAGTGCTAAGTGGAAGGGGTTGACAGGGGAGCAGTACTTC
>TRBJ2-7|TRBD1|TRBV5-1|15|once
CASSFGTGGNYEQYF
TGCGCCAGCAGCTTCGGGACAGGGGGCAATTACGAGCAGTACTTC
>TRBJ1-4|-|TRBV10-3|15|many
CAISESPTTNEKLFF
TGTGCCATCAGTGAGTCTCCCACAACTAATGAAAAACTGTTTTTT
>TRBJ1-2|-|TRBV10-2|11|medium-sized
CASTFNYGYTF
TGCGCCAGCACCTTTAACTATGGCTACACCTTC
>TRBJ2-1|-|TRBV27|15|many
CASRGWVGLNNEQFF
TGTGCCAGCCGAGGGTGGGTGGGCCTGAACAATGAGCAGTTCTTC
>TRBJ2-1|TRBD1|TRBV19|14|-
CASSVGTAQPQQFF
TGTGCCAGTAGTGTGGGGACAGCTCAGCCCCAGCAGTTCTTC
>TRBJ1-6|-|TRBV19|13|-
CASGTFPDSPLHF
TGTGCCAGTGGGACATTTCCGGATTCACCCCTCCACTTT
>TRBJ1-1|-|TRBV6-2/TRBV6-3|11|few
CASSYSYEAFF
TGTGCCAGCAGTTACTCTTATGAAGCTTTCTTT
>TRBJ2-3|TRBD2|TRBV15|15|many
CATSDSGFRTDTQYF
TGTGCCACCAGCGATAGCGGGTTTCGGACAGATACGCAGTATTTT
>TRBJ1-2|-|TRBV19|14|many
CASSDGFQGKGYTF
TGTGCCAGTAGCGACGGGTTCCAGGGCAAGGGCTACACCTTC
>TRBJ1-2|-|TRBV7-2|13|many
CASSLDFNYGYTF
TGTGCCAGCAGCTTAGATTTCAACTATGGCTACACCTTC
>TRBJ2-7|TRBD2|TRBV12-5|13|many
CASWVREGYEQYF
TGTGCTAGTTGGGTCAGGGAGGGCTACGAGCAGTACTTC
>TRBJ1-2|-|TRBV5-6|13|-
CASSFGENYGYTF
TGTGCCAGCAGCTTCGGGGAAAACTATGGCTACACCTTC
>TRBJ1-1|-|TRBV29-1|11|many
CSVELTGMAFF
TGCAGCGTTGAATTAACGGGCATGGCTTTCTTT